This T cell receptor (beta chain) is drawn from a study of CD8+ T cells in alopecia areata. Study as a whole: Female C3H/HeJ recipients aged roughly 6-11 weeks got skin from C3H/HeJ graft donors aged roughly 6-13 months that had spontaneous alopecia.

Cutaneous lymph nodes were pooled and cells sorted by CD4, CD8alpha, NKG2D, NKG2ACE and more. Germline V gene sequence: CDR1 NSQYPW, CDR2 LRSPGD (reference sequence). V dropped 2 bases and J dropped 0 bases, with 9 bases sitting between them. This CDR3 comprises 15 residues. There are a few counts of this clone. Its antigen remains unknown. Gene names are mouse gene names. The read comes to an end 4 residues before the CDR3 does, leaving the germline J gene to fill in the end. The same CDR3 arises from other DNA sequences in this sample as well. It was cDNA, reverse transcribed from extracted RNA, that served as the sequencing template. Clones were read by immunoSEQ multiplex PCR, and TCRdb kept only the in-frame ones, dropping some. This sample has about 300,000 clones, each found more than once. Study outcomes and limitations: Sharing of TCRs across patients appeared less clear than in mice, possibly for HLA-related reasons. Normal skin's resident alphabeta T cells are also sequenced in scalp samples. Elevated clonality characterized lesional scalp relative to normal scalp, particularly in alopecia totalis/universalis.

The V call is TRBV1, the J call TRBJ2-3, with D possibly TRBD1 on 6 matching bases. The sequence derives from a C3H/HeJ mouse with alopecia areata. For the strain, the MHC haplotype given is H2-k. Specimen: CD4+ T cells sorted from a lymph node. The CDR3 bases that were read are TGCACCTGCAGTGCAAGAGGGGGTAGTGCAGAA. Residues: CTCSARGGSAE. The complete CDR3 sequence is CTCSARGGSAETLYF.